The 27 T cell receptor beta chains in this list originate from one sample, sequenced in a study of blood T cell repertoires in COVID-19. Data came from immunoSEQ multiplex PCR; TCRdb stores just in-frame clones and leaves some out. Seen here are 100,000 to 120,000 clones, about 88% observed once, and the top ten hold around 8.4%. Sequenced: peripheral blood. These TCRs come from a woman in her seventies who had recovered from COVID-19.

This clone was recorded only once. This chain joins TRBV21-1 and TRBJ2-2; the table's D call TRBD2 went unverified against the DNA. TRBV21-1 counts as a pseudogene. CDR3 size: 13 residues. The CDR3 region is CATGLAAMGELFF. DNA for the CDR3: TGTGCCACGGGACTAGCGGCTATGGGGGAGCTGTTTTTT.

The chain carries TRBV7-9 and TRBJ1-5; 8 bases line up with TRBD1. Trimming removed 1 base from V and 4 bases from J; junction bases left unmatched: 12. Germline loops: CDR1 SEHNR, CDR2 FQNEAQ (reference sequence). CDR3 size: 18 residues. In DNA form, the CDR3 reads TGTGCCAGCAGCTTAGTATCGGGGAGGGACAGGTGGAATCAGCCCCAGCATTTT. Translated: CASSLVSGRDRWNQPQHF.

The CDR3 spells CASTRTSGGGYEQYF. CDR3 bases: TGTGCCAGCACCCGGACTAGCGGGGGGGGATACGAGCAGTACTTC. The genes are TRBV6-5 and TRBJ2-7; 15 bases are shared with TRBD2. The CDR3 runs 15 residues. Germline V CDR1 and CDR2: MNHEY, SVGAGI. The V and J ends lost 7 bases and 4 bases, in that order; junction bases with no gene match: 5.

The chain joins TRBV13 to TRBJ2-1, with 8 nucleotides matching TRBD2. Unmatched junction bases numbered 12, after V lost 11 bases and J lost 9 bases. Germline lookup yields CDR1 PRHDT and CDR2 FYEKMQ (reference sequence). The CDR3 covers 13 residues. CDR3 in amino acids: CAGARRGGVEQFF. The DNA for the CDR3 is TGTGCCGGTGCAAGACGGGGGGGCGTTGAGCAGTTCTTC.

V and J are TRBV5-1 and TRBJ1-3; the match to TRBD1 covers 8 bases. The V gene end was trimmed by 4 bases and the J gene end by 5 bases; junction bases not matched to a gene: 5. The CDR3 has 14 residues. Germline V gives CDR1 SGHRS, CDR2 YFSETQ. Here the CDR3 DNA reads TGCGCCAGCAGCCCCGGGACAGGTCGAAACACCATATATTTT. This codes for CASSPGTGRNTIYF. The whole variable domain, remainder taken from reference TRBV5-1 and TRBJ1-3, is KAGVTQTPRYLIKTRGQQVTLSCSPISGHRSVSWYQQTPGQGLQFLFEYFSETQRNKGNFPGRFSGRQFSNSRSEMNVSTLELGDSALYLCASSPGTGRNTIYFGEGSWLTVV.

This clone has just a few counts. The chain joins TRBV28 to TRBJ1-1; 9 bases align to TRBD1. Trimming removed 5 bases from V and 5 bases from J; junction bases left unmatched: 6. The CDR3 extends over 14 amino acids. Germline loops: CDR1 MDHEN, CDR2 SYDVKM. The CDR3 DNA reads as TGTGCCAGCAGTCCCGGGACAGGGAGGACTGAAGCTTTCTTT. Translated, it gives CASSPGTGRTEAFF.

This clone was counted between two and nine times. The J gene is TRBJ1-5, the V gene TRBV6-1; 9 bases are shared with TRBD1. The junction had 3 bases not matched to a gene; V was cut back by 3 bases and J by 6 bases. From germline, CDR1 is MNHNS and CDR2 SASEGT. The CDR3 totals 14 residues. The CDR3 loop is CASSDNRGRQPQHF. The DNA of the CDR3 is TGTGCCAGCAGTGACAACAGGGGGCGTCAGCCCCAGCATTTT.

In DNA, the CDR3 is TGTGCCAGCACCCGGGACAGTTACAATGAGCAGTTCTTC. It encodes CASTRDSYNEQFF. V usage is TRBV2 and J usage is TRBJ2-1; TRBD1 aligns across 7 bases. CDR1 and CDR2 from the germline V gene are SNHLY and FYNNEI. CDR3 length: 13 amino acids. V gave up 7 bases and J gave up 4 bases; unmatched junction bases: 4.

The V call is TRBV7-9, the J call TRBJ2-7; 9 nucleotides align to TRBD2. From germline, CDR1 is SEHNR and CDR2 FQNEAQ (reference sequence). The trim removed 2 bases at V and 8 bases at J, leaving 7 bases unmatched. This CDR3 spans 14 amino acids. CDR3 DNA sequence: TGTGCCAGCAGCTTAAGTGCTAGCGGGACGAAGCAGTACTTC. Protein sequence: CASSLSASGTKQYF.

This clone was counted between two and nine times. This chain connects TRBV4-2 to TRBJ2-4, with 8 bases lining up with TRBD2. The V gene's germline CDR1 is LGHNA and CDR2 YNFKEQ. The J segment lost 5 bases and the V segment lost 8 bases, leaving 5 bases of the junction unmatched. The CDR3 consists of 13 residues. CDR3 coding DNA: TGTGCCAGCGCATCTAGCGGGCAAAACATTCAGTACTTC. It yields the protein CASASSGQNIQYF.

V and J are TRBV6-2 or TRBV6-3 and TRBJ2-3; D remains ambiguous. CDR3 size: 14 residues. Germline CDR1 and CDR2: MNHEY and SVGEGT. Deletions cut 6 bases from V and 0 bases from J, with 10 bases between. Written as DNA, the CDR3 is TGTGCCAGCAGCCGTGGTCGGAGCACAGATACGCAGTATTTT. Its translation is CASSRGRSTDTQYF.

This chain links TRBV5-4 with TRBJ2-5; unclear D gene. This CDR3 is 15 amino acids long. CDR1 and CDR2 (germline): SGHNT, YYREEE (reference sequence). The V gene lost 2 bases and the J gene lost 1 base, with 12 bases spanning the gap. In DNA, the CDR3 is TGTGCCAGCAGCTTATACGGAGTGAGCCAAGAGACCCAGTACTTC. Amino acid sequence: CASSLYGVSQETQYF.

This chain connects TRBV28 to TRBJ1-6; maybe TRBD1 (5 bases). The germline V gene has CDR1 MDHEN and CDR2 SYDVKM. With 5 bases removed from V and 6 bases from J, the gap between germline ends came to 14 bases. The CDR3 spans 15 residues. The CDR3 is CASSALAGSNSPLHF. The CDR3 DNA reads TGTGCCAGCAGTGCCCTCGCAGGGTCTAATTCACCCCTCCACTTT.

V gene TRBV5-4 combines with J gene TRBJ2-7; the D gene is possibly TRBD2 (5 bases). This CDR3 has 14 amino acids. Trimming took 4 bases from V and 4 from J, leaving 15 bases between them. Germline loops: CDR1 SGHNT, CDR2 YYREEE (reference sequence). In DNA, the CDR3 is TGTGCCAGCAGCCCCGCGGGTGGATATTACGAGCAGTACTTC. Translated, it gives CASSPAGGYYEQYF.

This clone was detected only a few times. The V and J genes are TRBV29-1 and TRBJ1-1; D is ambiguous. V gave up 2 bases and J gave up 1 base, with 8 bases separating them. The CDR3 totals 13 residues. Germline values: CDR1 SQVTM, CDR2 ANQGSEA. Here the CDR3 reads CSVEWRANTEAFF. In DNA form, the CDR3 reads TGCAGCGTTGAATGGCGGGCGAACACTGAAGCTTTCTTT.

J is TRBJ2-1 and V is TRBV4-2; D is possibly TRBD1 (6 bases). In germline, CDR1 is LGHNA, CDR2 YNFKEQ. The CDR3 totals 14 residues. V was cut by 1 base and J by 3 bases, with 7 bases left in between. CDR3 amino acids: CASSQGTVYNEQFF. The CDR3 coding sequence is TGTGCCAGCAGCCAAGGGACAGTCTACAATGAGCAGTTCTTC.

The chain carries TRBV5-1 and TRBJ1-4, with unresolved D. The CDR3 sequence is 14 residues long. CDR1 is SGHRS, CDR2 YFSETQ, per germline. V lost 0 bases and J lost 5, with 8 bases in between. The CDR3 DNA sequence: TGCGCCAGCAGCTTGGTGGCCGGGAATGAAAAACTGTTTTTT. Translated: CASSLVAGNEKLFF.

This chain joins TRBV9 and TRBJ2-5; D may be TRBD1 (6 bases). The germline V gene encodes CDR1 SGDLS and CDR2 YYNGEE. Trimming stripped 0 bases from V and 3 bases from J, with 9 bases between. CDR3 size: 14 residues. CDR3 coding DNA: TGTGCCAGCAGCGTAGGGTCAGGGGAAGAGACCCAGTACTTC. Encoded protein: CASSVGSGEETQYF.

This chain uses TRBV30 with TRBJ1-5; weak D call: TRBD1 (5 bases). Germline V gene data show CDR1 as GTSNPN and CDR2 as SVGIG (reference sequence). The CDR3 consists of 13 residues. The ends were cut back, 4 bases at V and 11 bases at J, with 18 bases in the middle. CDR3: CAWNRRAGEAQHF. In nucleotides, the CDR3 is TGTGCCTGGAACCGGAGGGCGGGGGAGGCCCAGCATTTT. Supplemented by reference TRBV30 and TRBJ1-5, the full variable domain reads SQTIHQWPATLVQPVGSPLSLECTVEGTSNPNLYWYRQAAGRGLQLLFYSVGIGQISSEVPQNLSASRPQDRQFILSSKKLLLSDSGFYLCAWNRRAGEAQHFGDGTRLSIL.

The sample holds one count of this clone. This sequence joins TRBV9 and TRBJ2-1, with D possibly TRBD2 on 7 matching bases. Germline V CDR1 and CDR2: SGDLS, YYNGEE. The CDR3 covers 16 residues. The V gene lost 4 bases and the J gene lost 2 bases, with 16 bases spanning the gap. The CDR3 DNA is TGTGCCAGCAGCCCATCGCGGGGGCCCCCCTACAATGAGCAGTTCTTC. Protein: CASSPSRGPPYNEQFF.

The chain employs TRBV7-2 and TRBJ2-7; tentatively, D is TRBD1 (6 bases). The ends were cut back, 0 bases at V and 7 bases at J, with 13 bases in the middle. The germline V gene encodes CDR1 SGHTA and CDR2 FQGNSA. This CDR3 region has 14 residues. CDR3 loop: CASSLASQGMEQYF. CDR3 sequence (DNA): TGTGCCAGCAGCTTAGCGAGCCAGGGGATGGAGCAGTACTTC.

The chain has TRBV18 and TRBJ1-1, with TRBD1 matching over 9 bases. CDR1 and CDR2 (germline): KGHSH, LQKENI. V lost 4 bases and J lost 6; bases outside the gene matches: 12. This CDR3 contains 16 residues. The CDR3 protein is CASSRQSGQGVSEAFF. DNA of the CDR3: TGTGCCAGCTCACGACAATCGGGACAGGGTGTCTCTGAAGCTTTCTTT. Based on the CDR3 plus reference TRBV18 and TRBJ1-1, the full variable domain is NAGVMQNPRHLVRRRGQEARLRCSPMKGHSHVYWYRQLPEEGLKFMVYLQKENIIDESGMPKERFSAEFPKEGPSILRIQQVVRGDSAAYFCASSRQSGQGVSEAFFGQGTRLTVV.

The rearrangement uses TRBV18 and TRBJ2-7; D perhaps matches TRBD1 (6 bases). V was cut by 3 bases and J by 7 bases, with 16 bases left in between. The CDR3 sequence is 14 residues long. CDR1 and CDR2 from the germline V gene are KGHSH and LQKENI. CDR3 sequence (DNA): TGTGCCAGCTCACCCGGAGACAGGCCAGGGGAGCAGTACTTC. The encoded protein is CASSPGDRPGEQYF.

In its sample, this clone was seen a few times. The rearrangement uses TRBV27 and TRBJ1-1; a weak D match, TRBD1 (5 bases). V lost 3 bases and J lost 1, with 6 bases in between. This CDR3 has 13 residues. Germline V gives CDR1 MNHEY, CDR2 SMNVEV (reference sequence). The CDR3 DNA reads as TGTGCCAGCAGTTTCGGACAGAACACTGAAGCTTTCTTT. It codes for CASSFGQNTEAFF.

V usage is TRBV30 and J usage is TRBJ1-1; no definite D call. V was clipped by 1 base and J by 4 bases, with 10 bases between them. The germline CDR1 and CDR2 sequences are GTSNPN and SVGIG (reference sequence). The CDR3 has 13 residues. CDR3 sequence reads: CAWSDGRGTEAFF. CDR3 nucleotide sequence: TGTGCCTGGAGTGATGGTCGAGGCACTGAAGCTTTCTTT.

This chain uses TRBV4-3 with TRBJ1-5, with TRBD1 matching over 9 bases. CDR3 length equals 15 residues. CDR1 and CDR2 (germline): LGHNA, YSLEER. V shed 0 bases and J 7 bases; nucleotides not matched to a gene: 4. Written as DNA, the CDR3 is TGCGCCAGCAGCCAAGATCGGGACAGGGAGCAGCCCCAGCATTTT. Protein product: CASSQDRDREQPQHF.

This clone is a singleton in its sample. The same CDR3 arises from other DNA sequences in this sample as well. The rearrangement uses TRBV2 and TRBJ2-5; possibly TRBD1 for D (5 bases). Germline V gene sequence: CDR1 SNHLY, CDR2 FYNNEI. V lost 5 bases and J 2 bases, leaving 9 bases between the germline ends. The CDR3 sequence is 13 residues long. The CDR3: CASSRDRQETQYF. CDR3 bases: TGTGCCAGCAGTAGAGACAGACAAGAGACCCAGTACTTC.